A selection of T cell receptor beta chains follows, all from one sample in a study of response to subunit inactivated influenza vaccine. TCRdb analysed the RT-PCR reads with MiXCR anew, one entry per CDR3 protein. The top ten hold roughly a tenth of the sample, which has 150,000 to 200,000 distinct CDR3 sequences, 7.5% to 10% seen once. This specimen consisted of non-naive T cells sorted from PBMCs, obtained on the day of vaccination. Source of these receptors: a man aged 45-60 years who received an inactivated influenza vaccine. CDR3s include the opening cysteine and the closing phenylalanine or tryptophan. A D gene is named only where the DNA matches it firmly. Some rows mark clone size as missing; the rest say once, few, many or name a class of expanded clone.

d_call | clone_size | j_call | v_call | cdr3_nt | cdr3_aa
NA | many | TRBJ1-6 | TRBV4-3 | TGCGCCAGCAGCCAGGCGCTAGGGAGTAAGAATTCACCCCTCCACTTT | CASSQALGSKNSPLHF
TRBD2 | NA | TRBJ2-1 | TRBV14 | TGTGCCAGCAGCCAAGCTTTAGCGGGAGGGCCGAATGAGCAGTTCTTC | CASSQALAGGPNEQFF
TRBD1 | few | TRBJ2-5 | TRBV7-9 | TGTGCCAGCAGCCCCGGACAGGGAAGGACCCAGTACTTC | CASSPGQGRTQYF
TRBD1 | NA | TRBJ2-5 | TRBV6-5 | TGTGCCAGCAGTTACTCTACAGGGGGATGGGATACCCAGTACTTC | CASSYSTGGWDTQYF
TRBD2 | few | TRBJ2-7 | TRBV20-1 | TGCAGTGCTTCAGGGACTAGCGGGAGTTCCTACGAGCAGTACTTC | CSASGTSGSSYEQYF
TRBD2 | few | TRBJ2-1 | TRBV14 | TGTGCCAGCAGCCAAGTCGGGGGGGCTAGCTACAATGAGCAGTTCTTC | CASSQVGGASYNEQFF
NA | many | TRBJ2-7 | TRBV18 | TGTGCCAGCTCACCACCCCCCTGGGATAAAAGCTCCTACGAGCAGTACTTC | CASSPPPWDKSSYEQYF
TRBD2 | NA | TRBJ2-1 | TRBV15 | TGTGCCACCAGCAGCACAAGCGGGGGCCTTAACAATGAGCAGTTCTTC | CATSSTSGGLNNEQFF
NA | NA | TRBJ2-3 | TRBV2 | TGTGCCAGCAGATCCCGGACTCTTAGCACAGATACGCAGTATTTT | CASRSRTLSTDTQYF
NA | many | TRBJ2-2 | TRBV5-1 | TGCGCCAGCAGCCTCCGGGACGCCTTCGGGGAGCTGTTTTTT | CASSLRDAFGELFF
NA | NA | TRBJ2-1 | TRBV6-2/TRBV6-3 | TGTGCCAGCAGTTACTCGGACAGAAACAATGAGCAGTTCTTC | CASSYSDRNNEQFF
TRBD1 | few | TRBJ1-3 | TRBV7-9 | TGTGCCAGCAGCCATACAGGGGGCCTCTCTGGAAACACCATATATTTT | CASSHTGGLSGNTIYF
TRBD2 | NA | TRBJ2-1 | TRBV7-9 | TGTGCCAGCAGGCTACTAGCGGGTAACAATGAGCAGTTCTTC | CASRLLAGNNEQFF
TRBD1 | NA | TRBJ1-3 | TRBV2 | TGTGCCAGCAGGGAAGGGACAGGCGTTGGAAACACCATATATTTT | CASREGTGVGNTIYF
NA | few | TRBJ1-4 | TRBV20-1 | TGCAGTGCTAGAGATCAAGGCCAGGGGAATGAAAAACTGTTTTTT | CSARDQGQGNEKLFF
NA | NA | TRBJ2-7 | TRBV27 | TGTGCCAGCAGAGCACCCCTTACAGGGATCGGCTCCTACGAGCAGTACTTC | CASRAPLTGIGSYEQYF
NA | few | TRBJ2-3 | TRBV4-1 | TGCGCCAGCAGCCCGCTGGAGGGGGGCACAGATACGCAGTATTTT | CASSPLEGGTDTQYF
NA | NA | TRBJ2-3 | TRBV19 | TGTGCCAGTAGTAGTCTAGGTTCAGATACGCAGTATTTT | CASSSLGSDTQYF
NA | few | TRBJ1-2 | TRBV10-3 | TGTGCCATCAGATCCTTGGGGGCGAACTATGGCTACACCTTC | CAIRSLGANYGYTF
TRBD1 | many | TRBJ2-7 | TRBV12-3/TRBV12-4 | TGTGCCAGCAGACAGGGACAGGGCCCATCCTACGAGCAGTACTTC | CASRQGQGPSYEQYF
NA | few | TRBJ2-1 | TRBV29-1 | TGCAGCGTTGAGGGGCCCGCGGAGCAGTTCTTC | CSVEGPAEQFF
NA | many | TRBJ2-7 | TRBV12-3/TRBV12-4 | TGTGCCAGCAGTTTAGGGTTCTCCTACGAGCAGTACTTC | CASSLGFSYEQYF
TRBD1 | NA | TRBJ2-4 | TRBV7-2 | TGTGCCAGCAGCTCCCGACAGGGGAAAAACATTCAGTACTTC | CASSSRQGKNIQYF
NA | NA | TRBJ1-1 | TRBV28 | TGTGCCAGCAGTTCGGGTGTCTATAACACTGAAGCTTTCTTT | CASSSGVYNTEAFF
NA | NA | TRBJ1-1 | TRBV12-3/TRBV12-4 | TGTGCCAGCAGTTTAGCGGGGGGCATGAACACTGAAGCTTTCTTT | CASSLAGGMNTEAFF
NA | NA | TRBJ2-3 | TRBV11-3 | TGTGCCAGCAGCTCAAACAGGGGAGGGTACACAGATACGCAGTATTTT | CASSSNRGGYTDTQYF
TRBD2 | few | TRBJ2-5 | TRBV24-1 | TGTGCCACCAGTGGGCCCGGGACTAGCGGGAGTAGGGAGACCCAGTACTTC | CATSGPGTSGSRETQYF
TRBD1 | NA | TRBJ1-2 | TRBV11-1 | TGTGCCAGCAGCTTAGAGGGGGCGAGAAGCCAGCCCTACTATGGCTACACCTTC | CASSLEGARSQPYYGYTF
TRBD1 | many | TRBJ2-1 | TRBV5-1 | TGCGCCAGCAGCGGGTCACAGGGGTACAATGAGCAGTTCTTC | CASSGSQGYNEQFF
TRBD2 | few | TRBJ2-2 | TRBV24-1 | TGTGCCACCAGTGACCCCTTTAGCGGGAGCGTTTCGGACGGGGAGCTGTTTTTT | CATSDPFSGSVSDGELFF
TRBD1 | NA | TRBJ2-7 | TRBV27 | TGTGCCAGCAGTTTATCGACAGGGGGGGGATCCGAGCAGTACTTC | CASSLSTGGGSEQYF
NA | few | TRBJ2-3 | TRBV24-1 | TGTGCCACCAGTCTCATGAATACGCAGTATTTT | CATSLMNTQYF
NA | NA | TRBJ2-5 | TRBV11-2 | TGTGCCAGCACCGGAATTTCAGAGACCCAGTACTTC | CASTGISETQYF
NA | few | TRBJ2-7 | TRBV12-3/TRBV12-4 | TGTGCCAGCAGCCCGACTACCGCCTACGAGCAGTACTTC | CASSPTTAYEQYF
NA | many | TRBJ1-1 | TRBV20-1 | TGCAGTGCCAGGTTGGGGGGTCCTAACACTGAAGCTTTCTTT | CSARLGGPNTEAFF
NA | few | TRBJ1-1 | TRBV28 | TGTGCCAGCAGTCCGGCGGGGAACACTGAAGCTTTCTTT | CASSPAGNTEAFF
NA | NA | TRBJ2-3 | TRBV14 | TGTGCCAGCAGCCCAGATCGAGGCACGCAGTATTTT | CASSPDRGTQYF
NA | NA | TRBJ1-1 | TRBV10-2 | TGCGCCAGCAGTGACTGGACAGAGAACACTGAAGCTTTCTTT | CASSDWTENTEAFF
NA | NA | TRBJ2-7 | TRBV7-9 | TGTATCAAGGGGACCCCCTACGAGCAGTACTTC | CIKGTPYEQYF
TRBD1 | NA | TRBJ1-2 | TRBV7-2 | TGTGCCAGCAGCCGGGGGACAGGGGAATTTCATGGCTACACCTTC | CASSRGTGEFHGYTF
TRBD2 | few | TRBJ2-2 | TRBV3-1 | TGTGCCAGCAGCCCGACTAGCGGGAGGGCCGGGGAGCTGTTTTTT | CASSPTSGRAGELFF
NA | many | TRBJ2-1 | TRBV30 | TGTGCCTGGAGGGCCTTACTCAGCAATGAGCAGTTCTTC | CAWRALLSNEQFF
TRBD2 | NA | TRBJ2-1 | TRBV5-5 | TGTGCCAGCAGAAGGAGGGGGGGACTAGCGGGCCACTACAATGAGCAGTTCTTC | CASRRRGGLAGHYNEQFF
NA | few | TRBJ2-3 | TRBV20-1 | TGCAGTGCACCTCGACAGGTTTCTTCCCCAGATACGCAGTATTTT | CSAPRQVSSPDTQYF
NA | many | TRBJ1-2 | TRBV5-1 | TGCGCCAGCAGCTTGGACCCCAGGGTCAATGGCTACACCTTC | CASSLDPRVNGYTF
NA | few | TRBJ2-2 | TRBV6-2/TRBV6-3 | TGTGCCAGCAGTTACGGTGGGAGCGGGGAGCTGTTTTTT | CASSYGGSGELFF
NA | NA | TRBJ1-2 | TRBV7-2 | TGTGCCAGCAGCCCCGCGGGCGTCGTGGGCTACACCTTC | CASSPAGVVGYTF
TRBD1 | NA | TRBJ1-2 | TRBV12-3/TRBV12-4 | TGTGCCAGTCAAGGACGGAGGGGGCGCGACTATGGCTACACCTTC | CASQGRRGRDYGYTF
TRBD2 | many | TRBJ2-2 | TRBV12-3/TRBV12-4 | TGTGCCAGCAGTTGGGGACTAGCGGCCAACACCGGGGAGCTGTTTTTT | CASSWGLAANTGELFF
NA | NA | TRBJ2-6 | TRBV11-2 | TGTGCCAGCAGCCTACAGCTTTTAGGAGCCAACGTCCTGACTTTC | CASSLQLLGANVLTF
NA | NA | TRBJ1-4 | TRBV18 | TGTGCCAGCTCACCGGGAGGAGGGAGAGGAGGGCTTTTT | CASSPGGGRGGLF
TRBD1 | NA | TRBJ2-5 | TRBV7-7 | TGTGCCAGCAGCTTAGATACAGGGGGGACCCAGTACTTC | CASSLDTGGTQYF
TRBD2 | many | TRBJ2-1 | TRBV19 | TGTGCCAGTAGACCTGGACTAGCGGGGGGGTACAATGAGCAGTTCTTC | CASRPGLAGGYNEQFF
NA | NA | TRBJ1-1 | TRBV27 | TGTGCCAGCATCTCTGGGGGCTCAGTTTTGAACACTGAAGCTTTCTTT | CASISGGSVLNTEAFF
NA | few | TRBJ2-5 | TRBV5-8 | TGTGCCAGCAGCCCACGCGGTAGGGAAGAGACCCAGTACTTC | CASSPRGREETQYF
NA | many | TRBJ2-5 | TRBV5-1 | TGCGCCAGCAGCTTGGCGGCAGGGGAAGAGACCCAGTACTTC | CASSLAAGEETQYF
NA | NA | TRBJ2-2 | TRBV5-6 | TGTGCCAGCAGCTTGATTGGGGGGAACACCGGGGAGCTGTTTTTT | CASSLIGGNTGELFF
TRBD2 | many | TRBJ2-7 | TRBV4-3 | TGCGCCAGCAGCCGGCTAGCGGGAGGTCTTTACGAGCAGTACTTC | CASSRLAGGLYEQYF
TRBD1 | few | TRBJ1-2 | TRBV5-6 | TGTGCCAGCAGCGGCCCGGGGACAGGAGCCGACTATGGCTACACCTTC | CASSGPGTGADYGYTF
NA | many | TRBJ1-1 | TRBV6-2/TRBV6-3 | TGTGCCAGTATAGGTATGAACACTGAAGCTTTCTTT | CASIGMNTEAFF